Listed here are 14 T cell receptor beta chains from one sample, sequenced in a study of T cells in Graves' hyperthyroidism and ophthalmopathy. RNA transcripts gave rise to amplified TCR beta CDR3 regions. HTBI primers were employed in a first-round RT-PCR of the TCR CDR3. TCRdb re-derived calls from the multiplex PCR reads in MiXCR, one entry per CDR3 protein. Of approximately 640,000 distinct CDR3 sequences in the sample, 15% to 20% were seen once. The material sequenced was blood. Source of these receptors: a man over 45 with Graves' hyperthyroidism.

This clonotype appeared many times. This chain uses TRBV2 with TRBJ2-2; no definite D call. This CDR3 comprises 16 residues. Per the germline V gene, CDR1 is SNHLY and CDR2 is FYNNEI. Trimming took 3 bases from V and 0 from J, leaving 11 bases between them. CDR3 in DNA: TGTGCCAGCAGTGAGTGGACGCTATCGAACACCGGGGAGCTGTTTTTT. Encoded protein: CASSEWTLSNTGELFF.

A few counts support this clonotype. CDR3: CASSPGDRVGGTEAFF. The DNA of the CDR3 is TGTGCCAGCAGCCCAGGGGACAGGGTTGGGGGCACTGAAGCTTTCTTT. This chain links TRBV7-8 with TRBJ1-1; TRBD1 aligns across 9 bases. The CDR3 loop spans 16 amino acids. Germline CDR1 and CDR2: SGHVS and FQNEAQ. The V and J ends lost 5 bases and 4 bases, in that order; junction bases with no gene match: 11.

This clonotype was observed a handful of times. This chain connects TRBV3-1 to TRBJ2-7; the match to TRBD2 covers 8 bases. The CDR3 length is 14 residues. Germline values: CDR1 LGHDT, CDR2 YNNKEL (reference sequence). With 5 bases clipped from V and 3 bases from J, the junction kept 6 bases outside the gene matches. The CDR3 bases are TGTGCCAGCAGCATCCCGGGACTAGGCTACGAGCAGTACTTC. The encoded protein is CASSIPGLGYEQYF.

This clonotype was counted at least ten times. V usage is TRBV5-1 and J usage is TRBJ1-3; perhaps TRBD1 as D (5 bases). V shed 4 bases and J shed 0 bases, with 11 bases lying between them. Germline V lookup: CDR1 SGHRS, CDR2 YFSETQ. The CDR3 has 15 residues. The CDR3: CASSPGRNSGNTIYF. The CDR3 DNA is TGCGCCAGCAGCCCGGGACGGAACTCTGGAAACACCATATATTTT.

V gene TRBV5-1 combines with J gene TRBJ2-1, with a weak D call TRBD2 (5 bases). This CDR3 spans 18 amino acids. V was cut by 3 bases and J by 0 bases, with 19 bases left in between. Germline V lookup: CDR1 SGHRS, CDR2 YFSETQ. The CDR3 nucleotides read TGCGCCAGCAGCTGGAGAGCAGCGGCACCTAACTCCTACAATGAGCAGTTCTTC. Protein product: CASSWRAAAPNSYNEQFF.

This clonotype was seen a handful of times. The chain joins TRBV4-1 to TRBJ2-5, with TRBD1 identical over 8 bases. There are 14 residues in the CDR3. Trimming removed 7 bases from V and 2 bases from J; junction bases left unmatched: 6. Germline V gene lookup returns CDR1 MGHRA and CDR2 YSYEKL. The CDR3 bases are TGCGCCAGCACCGGGAGACAGGGGCAAGAGACCCAGTACTTC. Its translation is CASTGRQGQETQYF.

In its sample, this clonotype was seen a few times. The J gene is TRBJ1-1, the V gene TRBV7-9; perhaps TRBD1 as D (6 bases). The ends were cut back, 4 bases at V and 5 bases at J, with 20 bases in the middle. Per germline, CDR1 SEHNR and CDR2 FQNEAQ (reference sequence). The CDR3 runs 16 residues. CDR3 sequence (DNA): TGTGCCAGCAGCTCGAGTTACAGGGCGGGGAAGACTGAAGCTTTCTTT. Amino acid sequence: CASSSSYRAGKTEAFF.

Notes on this clonotype: The junction does not match germline at one end; this may be a read error. This rearrangement joins TRBV6-5 to TRBJ2-5; D is unresolved. Per the germline V gene, CDR1 is MNHEY and CDR2 is SVGAGI. The CDR3 runs to 15 residues. CDR3 in amino acids: CANSYSTTLRETQYF. CDR3 sequence (DNA): TGTGCCAACAGTTACTCGACCACCCTAAGGGAGACCCAGTACTTC.

In regard to this clonotype: A junction end diverges from the germline sequence, so it may reflect a read error. The V gene is TRBV28, the J gene TRBJ1-5; perhaps TRBD1 as D (5 bases). The CDR3 contains 12 residues. Germline-derived CDR1 and CDR2 are MDHEN and SYDVKM. CDR3 nucleotides: TGTGCCAGCAGTTTCCCAGGGAATCCTAAGGATTTT. It encodes CASSFPGNPKDF.

This clonotype was seen repeatedly, ten times or more. This chain links TRBV10-3 with TRBJ1-2; 7 bases fit TRBD1. There are 15 residues in the CDR3. The V segment lost 0 bases and the J segment 0 bases; nucleotides outside the gene matches: 1. CDR1 ENHRY and CDR2 SYGVKD come from the germline V gene. As DNA, the CDR3 is TGTGCCATCAGTGAGTCTCAGGGGGCTAACTATGGCTACACCTTC. Translation gives CAISESQGANYGYTF.

This clonotype was seen ten or more times. This chain links TRBV19 with TRBJ2-7, with D possibly matching TRBD1 (6 bases). CDR1 is LNHDA and CDR2 is SQIVND in the germline V gene (reference sequence). This CDR3 contains 17 residues. The V end lost 0 bases, the J end lost 0 bases, and 15 bases lay between the germline ends. In DNA, the CDR3 is TGTGCCAGTAGTATAGATATAAGGGCGGACAGCTCCTACGAGCAGTACTTC. Residues: CASSIDIRADSSYEQYF.

For this clonotype: The junction shows a germline mismatch at one end, possibly a read error. The chain has TRBV7-7 and TRBJ2-3; 8 bases line up with TRBD1. Germline CDR1 and CDR2: SSHAT and FNYEAQ (reference sequence). The CDR3 sequence is 14 residues long. The CDR3 here is CASSSDRASDTQYF. The DNA of the CDR3 is TGTGCTAGCAGTTCGGACAGGGCATCAGATACGCAGTATTTT.

This chain links TRBV28 with TRBJ1-1; no firm D call. Germline loops: CDR1 MDHEN, CDR2 SYDVKM. Trimming shortened V by 5 bases and J by 3 bases, and 16 bases separated the two germline ends. The CDR3 consists of 15 residues. The CDR3, as DNA: TGTGCCAGCAGTGTGAACAGCGGACTAGACACTGAAGCTTTCTTT. The encoded protein is CASSVNSGLDTEAFF.

Only a few counts were recorded for this clonotype. This CDR3 reads CSVEDPDRGNEQYF. In nucleotides, the CDR3 is TGCAGCGTTGAAGACCCGGACAGGGGGAACGAGCAGTACTTC. This chain joins TRBV29-1 and TRBJ2-7; 10 bases align to TRBD1. Germline assignment: CDR1 SQVTM and CDR2 ANQGSEA. This CDR3 contains 14 residues. V shed 0 bases, J shed 5 bases, and the junction held 4 bases outside the gene matches.